Listed here are 30 T cell receptor beta chains from one sample, sequenced in a study of blood T cell repertoires in COVID-19. Using immunoSEQ multiplex PCR, the repertoire was profiled, and TCRdb retains in-frame clones only, with some absent. This sample has around 120,000 clones, with less than 90% found just once. Specimen: peripheral blood. The receptors originated from a man aged 70-80 years who had recovered from COVID-19.

This clone has only one observation. The chain has TRBV5-1 and TRBJ2-2; 7 bases are a match to TRBD1. V gave up 3 bases and J gave up 4 bases; unmatched junction bases: 9. This CDR3 region has 16 residues. Germline lookup yields CDR1 SGHRS and CDR2 YFSETQ. The CDR3 nucleotides read TGCGCCAGCAGCTCAAAGACAGGGCTCTCCACCGGGGAGCTGTTTTTT. Translating gives CASSSKTGLSTGELFF.

This chain uses TRBV6-5 with TRBJ1-4, with no clear D. Germline values: CDR1 MNHEY, CDR2 SVGAGI. This CDR3 is built from 14 residues. The V and J ends lost 2 bases and 4 bases respectively, with 8 bases between them. CDR3 region: CASSYGGSNEKLFF. CDR3 nucleotides: TGTGCCAGCAGTTACGGCGGGAGTAATGAAAAACTGTTTTTT.

This chain joins TRBV19 and TRBJ1-3, with TRBD1 matching over 7 bases. Germline V gives CDR1 LNHDA, CDR2 SQIVND (reference sequence). Trimming at V came to 8 bases and at J to 0 bases, leaving 10 bases not matched to a gene. The length of the CDR3 is 16 residues. The CDR3 sequence is CASSTRRDSSGNTIYF. The CDR3 coding sequence is TGTGCCAGTTCTACTCGCCGGGACAGCTCTGGAAACACCATATATTTT.

The rearrangement uses TRBV7-9 and TRBJ1-6; the match to TRBD1 covers 7 bases. J lost 13 bases, V lost 7 bases, and 13 bases had no gene match. Germline V gene sequence: CDR1 SEHNR, CDR2 FQNEAQ (reference sequence). The CDR3 loop spans 14 amino acids. This chain's CDR3 is CASTETGASAPLHF. In nucleotides, the CDR3 is TGTGCCAGCACCGAAACAGGGGCCTCCGCTCCCCTCCACTTT. The full variable domain, with the rest looked up from reference TRBV7-9 and TRBJ1-6, is DTGVSQNPRHKITKRGQNVTFRCDPISEHNRLYWYRQTLGQGPEFLTYFQNEAQLEKSRLLSDRFSAERPKGSFSTLEIQRTEQGDSAMYLCASTETGASAPLHFGNGTRLTVT.

The V gene is TRBV24-1, the J gene TRBJ2-6; 9 bases agree with TRBD1. The CDR3 totals 17 residues. Trimming cost V 6 bases and J 2 bases; bases outside gene matches: 7. Per the germline V gene, CDR1 is KGHDR and CDR2 is SFDVKD. The DNA for the CDR3 is TGTGCCACCAGTCCGGGACAGGGCTTAACTGGGGCCAACGTCCTGACTTTC. The encoded protein is CATSPGQGLTGANVLTF.

This clone came up once. This rearrangement joins TRBV4-2 to TRBJ2-6, with D perhaps TRBD1 (6 bases). This CDR3 spans 16 amino acids. Germline assignment: CDR1 LGHNA and CDR2 YNFKEQ. Trimming pared 2 bases from V and 4 bases from J, leaving 12 bases between. The DNA of the CDR3 is TGTGCCAGCAGCCAATGGGGACAAATAGGGGCCAACGTCCTGACTTTC. Translating gives CASSQWGQIGANVLTF.

The chain uses TRBV6-5 and TRBJ2-2, with 8 bases aligning to TRBD1. The CDR3 contains 15 residues. The V gene end was trimmed by 4 bases and the J gene end by 6 bases; junction bases not matched to a gene: 7. Germline assignment: CDR1 MNHEY and CDR2 SVGAGI. The CDR3 nucleotides read TGTGCCAGCAGTTGGCAACAGGGGGTATCCGGGGAGCTGTTTTTT. As protein: CASSWQQGVSGELFF.

CDR3 sequence reads: CVRSLTRGIGNQPQHF. The CDR3 nucleotides are TGTGTCAGAAGCTTAACAAGAGGGATTGGCAATCAGCCCCAGCATTTT. The chain is built from TRBV7-5 and TRBJ1-5. TRBV7-5 is a documented pseudogene. The CDR3 has 16 residues.

The J gene is TRBJ2-3, the V gene TRBV5-1; D perhaps matches TRBD2 (6 bases). CDR3 length: 16 amino acids. Per the germline V gene, CDR1 is SGHRS and CDR2 is YFSETQ. The V end lost 0 bases, the J end lost 1 base, and 12 bases lay between the germline ends. The CDR3 region is CASSLATSRRTDTQYF. The CDR3 DNA sequence: TGCGCCAGCAGCTTGGCCACTAGCAGACGCACAGATACGCAGTATTTT.

The rearrangement uses TRBV7-3 and TRBJ1-3; TRBD1 might be the D (5 bases). The CDR3 covers 17 residues. The V end lost 2 bases, the J end lost 0 bases, and 14 bases lay between the germline ends. Germline CDR1 is SGHTA and CDR2 is FQGTGA. CDR3 sequence (DNA): TGTGCCAGCAGCTTATTTCCGACCGGGGGCTCTGGAAACACCATATATTTT. As protein: CASSLFPTGGSGNTIYF.

This chain links TRBV7-9 with TRBJ2-3, with 7 nucleotides matching TRBD2. In germline, CDR1 is SEHNR, CDR2 FQNEAQ (reference sequence). The V segment lost 5 bases and the J segment 3 bases; nucleotides outside the gene matches: 8. The CDR3 sequence is 15 residues long. The CDR3 nucleotides are TGTGCCAGCAGCACCGGGGAGGGCCTGACAGATACGCAGTATTTT. This translates into CASSTGEGLTDTQYF.

The V and J genes are TRBV5-1 and TRBJ2-7; D is undetermined. The V end lost 4 bases, the J end lost 2 bases, and 10 bases lay between the germline ends. CDR1 is SGHRS, CDR2 YFSETQ, per germline. The CDR3 contains 13 residues. Here the CDR3 DNA reads TGCGCCAGCAGCCCTCGGGTCGCCTACGAGCAGTACTTC. It is translated as CASSPRVAYEQYF.

The CDR3 DNA sequence: TGTGCCAGCAGCCTTAGCGGGAGGGAGACCCAGTACTTC. It specifies CASSLSGRETQYF. V usage is TRBV7-9 and J usage is TRBJ2-5, with 10 bases that match TRBD2. V lost 5 bases and J lost 5; bases outside the gene matches: 2. CDR1 and CDR2 (germline): SEHNR, FQNEAQ (reference sequence). This CDR3 comprises 13 residues.

The rearrangement links TRBV7-9 to TRBJ2-3; 15 bases are a match to TRBD2. Germline values: CDR1 SEHNR, CDR2 FQNEAQ (reference sequence). With V trimmed by 7 bases and J by 1 base, 9 bases remained unmatched. The CDR3 has 18 residues. The CDR3 is CASNPGLAGGFGTDTQYF. DNA for the CDR3: TGTGCCAGCAACCCGGGACTAGCGGGAGGTTTTGGCACAGATACGCAGTATTTT.

This sequence joins TRBV7-9 and TRBJ2-1, with 11 bases fitting TRBD2. Germline CDR1 reads SEHNR; CDR2 reads FQNEAQ (reference sequence). Trimming cost V 3 bases and J 6 bases; bases outside gene matches: 13. There are 18 residues in the CDR3. The CDR3 DNA is TGTGCCAGCAGCTTCAATCCAATTTGGCTAGCGGGAGGCAATGAGCAGTTCTTC. Amino acid sequence: CASSFNPIWLAGGNEQFF.

The chain has TRBV24-1 and TRBJ2-5; the match to TRBD2 covers 11 bases. Germline trimming cut 4 bases from V and 4 bases from J; bases unmatched to any gene: 4. CDR3 length equals 15 residues. Germline values: CDR1 KGHDR, CDR2 SFDVKD. The CDR3 bases are TGTGCCACCAGTGAACCGACTAGCGGGGTAGAGACCCAGTACTTC. Its protein is CATSEPTSGVETQYF.

The chain recombines TRBV3-1 (or the pseudogene TRBV3-2) with TRBJ2-1; D might be TRBD1 (8 bases). Trimming shortened V by 4 bases and J by 5 bases, and 18 bases separated the two germline ends. The CDR3 consists of 16 residues. Per germline, CDR1 LGHDT and CDR2 YNNKEL (reference sequence). The chain's CDR3 is CASSPTDRGGDNEQFF. DNA of the CDR3: TGTGCCAGCAGCCCAACTGACAGGGGAGGGGACAATGAGCAGTTCTTC.

V is TRBV5-6 and J is TRBJ1-1; the D is unclear. Trimming took 5 bases from V and 4 from J, leaving 21 bases between them. Germline CDR1 and CDR2: SGHDT and YYEEEE. The CDR3 loop spans 16 amino acids. The CDR3 loop reads CASSMYDDPGGTEAFF. As DNA, the CDR3 is TGTGCCAGCAGTATGTATGACGACCCCGGAGGCACTGAAGCTTTCTTT.

The CDR3: CASSYSGSSYNEQFF. In DNA form, the CDR3 reads TGTGCCAGCAGCTACAGCGGTAGCTCCTACAATGAGCAGTTCTTC. This chain links TRBV7-2 with TRBJ2-1; tentatively, D is TRBD2 (5 bases). The CDR3 is made up of 15 amino acids. Trimming stripped 4 bases from V and 0 bases from J, with 10 bases between. Per germline, CDR1 SGHTA and CDR2 FQGNSA.

The rearrangement uses TRBV7-8 and TRBJ2-7, with D possibly being TRBD1 (6 bases). V lost 2 bases to trimming and J lost 6 bases, with 20 bases between them. From germline, CDR1 is SGHVS and CDR2 FQNEAQ. This CDR3 has 16 residues. This chain's CDR3 is CASSLYSRGDLGEQYF. The DNA for the CDR3 is TGTGCCAGCAGCTTATACTCCAGGGGCGATCTCGGCGAGCAGTACTTC.

The J gene is TRBJ1-2, the V gene TRBV5-1; D unclear. Per the germline V gene, CDR1 is SGHRS and CDR2 is YFSETQ. The germline V and J ends were trimmed by 2 bases and 9 bases, with 8 bases remaining between them. This CDR3 has 11 amino acids. The DNA of the CDR3 is TGCGCCAGCAGCTTAGACTCCAGCTACACCTTC. Translating gives CASSLDSSYTF.

The genes are TRBV7-9 and TRBJ2-5; 8 bases agree with TRBD2. With V trimmed by 1 base and J by 4 bases, 5 bases remained unmatched. The CDR3 loop spans 15 amino acids. Germline loops: CDR1 SEHNR, CDR2 FQNEAQ (reference sequence). CDR3 nucleotides: TGTGCCAGCAGCTTAGTTGGCCTAGCGGGAGAGACCCAGTACTTC. Translation gives CASSLVGLAGETQYF.

This clone is a singleton in its sample. The V gene is TRBV7-9, the J gene TRBJ1-4, with D maybe TRBD1 (6 bases). Germline CDR1 and CDR2: SEHNR and FQNEAQ (reference sequence). This CDR3 region has 16 residues. The CDR3 is CAKGGGPGLTNEKLFF. The CDR3, as DNA: TGTGCGAAGGGGGGGGGCCCGGGTTTGACTAATGAAAAACTGTTTTTT.

V gene TRBV4-1 combines with J gene TRBJ2-7; possible D gene TRBD1, 6 bases. The V end was cut by 1 base, the J end by 7 bases, with 11 bases between. Germline V gene data show CDR1 as MGHRA and CDR2 as YSYEKL. The CDR3 covers 13 residues. Written as DNA, the CDR3 is TGCGCCAGCAGCCAAGGGGTCAGGGGAGAGCAGTACTTC. It encodes CASSQGVRGEQYF.

The V call is TRBV30, the J call TRBJ1-3, with D maybe TRBD1 (6 bases). In germline, CDR1 is GTSNPN, CDR2 SVGIG (reference sequence). Deletions cut 1 base from V and 0 bases from J, with 13 bases between. This CDR3 is 16 amino acids long. CDR3 nucleotides: TGTGCCTGGAGTGCGGGAGGGGGGTACTCTGGAAACACCATATATTTT. Translation: CAWSAGGGYSGNTIYF.

This clone has more than one count but fewer than ten. V and J are TRBV5-1 and TRBJ2-1; TRBD2 matches at 8 bases. Germline CDR1 is SGHRS and CDR2 is YFSETQ. This CDR3 is 16 amino acids long. With V trimmed by 3 bases and J by 1 base, 6 bases remained unmatched. The CDR3 DNA reads as TGCGCCAGCAGCTCAGCGGGGGTTGGTTCCTACAATGAGCAGTTCTTC. It encodes CASSSAGVGSYNEQFF. The full variable domain, rest sourced from reference TRBV5-1 and TRBJ2-1, is KAGVTQTPRYLIKTRGQQVTLSCSPISGHRSVSWYQQTPGQGLQFLFEYFSETQRNKGNFPGRFSGRQFSNSRSEMNVSTLELGDSALYLCASSSAGVGSYNEQFFGPGTRLTVL.

This chain uses TRBV5-1 with TRBJ2-2, with a possible D match to TRBD2 (5 bases). The CDR3 loop spans 16 amino acids. Trimming cost V 2 bases and J 3 bases, with 14 bases left between them. In germline, CDR1 is SGHRS, CDR2 YFSETQ. In DNA form, the CDR3 reads TGCGCCAGCAGCTTAAGGACTTTCGCCGACACCGGGGAGCTGTTTTTT. Its translation: CASSLRTFADTGELFF.

This clone has a handful of counts. The V gene is TRBV27, the J gene TRBJ1-5, with TRBD1 matching 8 bases. Per the germline V gene, CDR1 is MNHEY and CDR2 is SMNVEV (reference sequence). Germline trimming cut 7 bases from V and 4 bases from J; bases unmatched to any gene: 6. The CDR3 consists of 14 residues. The CDR3 is CASTLTGANQPQHF. The CDR3 region has the DNA TGTGCCAGCACCCTGACAGGGGCGAATCAGCCCCAGCATTTT.

This clone turned up a few times. The chain combines TRBV19 with TRBJ2-3; 7 nucleotides agree with TRBD1. The junction had 7 bases not matched to a gene; V was cut back by 5 bases and J by 5 bases. The V gene's germline CDR1 is LNHDA and CDR2 SQIVND (reference sequence). This CDR3 has 14 residues. CDR3 DNA: TGTGCCAGTAGTTTCGGACAGGCTAGAGATACGCAGTATTTT. Translation: CASSFGQARDTQYF.

Written as DNA, the CDR3 is TGTGCCAGCAGCTACGGGACAGGGGGCCTCCCCGAGCAGTACTTC. Encoded protein: CASSYGTGGLPEQYF. J is TRBJ2-7 and V is TRBV7-9, with 12 nucleotides matching TRBD1. The CDR3 spans 15 residues. CDR1 is SEHNR, CDR2 FQNEAQ, per germline (reference sequence). The V and J ends lost 4 bases and 6 bases, in that order; junction bases with no gene match: 7.